Listed here is a single TCR beta chain. Its antigen remains unknown. The CDR3 is 14 residues long. The germline V and J ends were trimmed by 6 bases and 6 bases, with 14 bases remaining between them. CDR1 is SNHLY, CDR2 FYNNEI, per germline. This specimen comes from a study of shared clonotypes between healthy human individuals. Study-level points and caveats: The sharing of about 5.3% of naive CD4 clonotypes was seen across a handful of donors.

Generated by immunoSEQ multiplex PCR, the TCRdb table keeps only in-frame clones and is missing some. The sample includes 600,000 to 750,000 clones, roughly 91% of them seen just once. Every contributor of samples was a Caucasian grown-up residing in Nashville, Tennessee. CD45RO+ cells joined CCR7-negative CD45RA+ TemRA cells to form CD8 memory. The chain has TRBV2 and TRBJ1-4; D gene unclear. Sequencing was performed on memory CD8+ T cells from PBMCs. Specified subset: CD45RO+ cells pooled with CCR7-negative TemRA cells. The sequence was collected from a man aged 18 to 30 in good health. Some clones in this sample may be carry-over from other donors' samples. CDR3 residues: CASSQPWRDEKLFF. CDR3 bases: TGTGCCAGCAGCCAGCCCTGGCGGGATGAAAAACTGTTTTTT.